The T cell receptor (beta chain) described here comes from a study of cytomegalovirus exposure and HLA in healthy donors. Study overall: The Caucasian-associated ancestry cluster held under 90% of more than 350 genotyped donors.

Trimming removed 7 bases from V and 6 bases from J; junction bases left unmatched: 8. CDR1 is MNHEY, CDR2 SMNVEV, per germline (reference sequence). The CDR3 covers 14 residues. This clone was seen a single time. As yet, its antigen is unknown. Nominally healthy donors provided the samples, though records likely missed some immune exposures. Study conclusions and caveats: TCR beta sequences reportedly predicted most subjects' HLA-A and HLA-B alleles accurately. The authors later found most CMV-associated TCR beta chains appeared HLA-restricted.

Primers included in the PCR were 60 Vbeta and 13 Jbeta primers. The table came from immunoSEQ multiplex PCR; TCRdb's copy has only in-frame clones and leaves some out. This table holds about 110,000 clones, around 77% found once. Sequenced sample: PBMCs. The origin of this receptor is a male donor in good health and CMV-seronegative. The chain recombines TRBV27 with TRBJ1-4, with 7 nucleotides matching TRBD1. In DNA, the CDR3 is TGTGCCAGCAAACTCTGGACAGGAGATGAAAAACTGTTTTTT. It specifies CASKLWTGDEKLFF.